The rows below give T cell receptor beta chains drawn from one sample of a study of a mutant IDH1 vaccine in newly diagnosed glioma. Here immunoSEQ multiplex PCR was the method, and the copy in TCRdb shows in-frame clones only, minus some. Altogether about 51,000 clones are present, roughly 73% being singletons, with the ten largest covering around 2%. These receptors' targets are unknown. Sequencing was performed on PBMCs, taken from a glioma patient whose treatment included an IDH1 peptide vaccine. Receptor source: a woman aged 40-49 years with glioma. Both conserved end residues are part of each CDR3. A D gene is named only where the DNA matches it firmly. Size tells how often a clone was seen (once, few, many) or the class of an expanded clone, and some rows leave it out.

V gene,J gene,D gene,clone size,CDR3 DNA,CDR3 protein
TRBV11-2,TRBJ2-7,-,-,TGTGCCAGCTCCCGGCTCGAGCAGTACTTC,CASSRLEQYF
TRBV6-6,TRBJ1-5,-,-,TGTGCCAGCAGTTACTCCCCTCGGAGCAATCAGCCCCAGCATTTT,CASSYSPRSNQPQHF
TRBV7-3,TRBJ1-1,-,-,TGTGCCAGCAGTCTAGGGGTTTTGGGCACTGAAGCTTTCTTT,CASSLGVLGTEAFF
TRBV2,TRBJ1-4,TRBD1,-,TGTGCCAGCAGTGTAGGGACAGGATATGAAAAACTGTTTTTT,CASSVGTGYEKLFF
TRBV7-2,TRBJ1-2,-,-,TGTGCCAGTAATGAGGGCGGTAACTATGGCTACACCTTC,CASNEGGNYGYTF
TRBV6-5,TRBJ1-2,TRBD1,-,TGTGCCAGCAGTTACTCTCCGACAGGGGTATATGGCTACACCTTC,CASSYSPTGVYGYTF
TRBV15,TRBJ1-2,TRBD1,-,TGTGCCACCAGCAGAGTCCCTCCCCCGGGACAGGGGGCCCTACCATATGGCTACACCTTC,CATSRVPPPGQGALPYGYTF
TRBV5-4,TRBJ2-1,-,-,TGTGCCAGCAGCTTAGAAAGGGTGTCCGGCAATGAGCAGTTCTTC,CASSLERVSGNEQFF
TRBV7-2,TRBJ2-3,TRBD2,-,TGTGCCAGCAGCTCCTCCCCCCTAGCGGGGCGACCACCCACAGATACGCAGTATTTT,CASSSSPLAGRPPTDTQYF
TRBV4-1,TRBJ2-3,TRBD2,-,TGCGCCAGCAGCCAGCGACTAGCGGGGGAGGATACGCAGTATTTT,CASSQRLAGEDTQYF
TRBV9,TRBJ1-3,-,-,TGTGCCAGCAGCGTCAGCGGCGCAGGGTCTGGAAACACCATATATTTT,CASSVSGAGSGNTIYF
TRBV19,TRBJ1-1,-,-,TGTGCCAGTATCTGGGGCACTGAAGCTTTCTTT,CASIWGTEAFF
TRBV10-2,TRBJ1-5,TRBD1,-,TGCGCCAGCAGTGAGTGGACAGGAAACGGAGGGAATCAGCCCCAGCATTTT,CASSEWTGNGGNQPQHF
TRBV6-1,TRBJ1-3,-,-,TGTGCCAGCATCAAGAGGGGTCACTCTGGAAACACCATATATTTT,CASIKRGHSGNTIYF
TRBV5-6,TRBJ1-1,TRBD1,-,TGTGCCAGCAGCTTCAGGGACAGGGGGCTCACTGAAGCTTTCTTT,CASSFRDRGLTEAFF
TRBV9,TRBJ2-7,TRBD1,-,TGTGCCAGCAGCGTAGAGGGGACAGAGTTTGGCGAGCAGTACTTC,CASSVEGTEFGEQYF
TRBV5-1,TRBJ1-6,TRBD1,-,TGCGCCAGCAGCTACGAGAAACCGGGACAGGTGAATTCACCCCTCCACTTT,CASSYEKPGQVNSPLHF
TRBV27,TRBJ2-7,-,once,TGTGCCAGCAGTCTTCTCCTGGCAGGGGGGTCCTACGAGCAGTACTTC,CASSLLLAGGSYEQYF
TRBV2,TRBJ1-1,-,-,TGTGCCAGCAGTCTAAAGGTAGGGTCGGGCACTGAAGCTTTCTTT,CASSLKVGSGTEAFF
TRBV30,TRBJ1-6,-,-,TGTGCCTGGAGGCAGTCCAATTCACCCCTCCACTTT,CAWRQSNSPLHF
TRBV5-1,TRBJ1-1,-,-,TGCGCCAGCACGGGAAGCCCTATGGACACTGAAGCTTTCTTT,CASTGSPMDTEAFF
TRBV27,TRBJ1-1,TRBD1,-,TGTGCCAGCAGTTTGGACCCAGGGGGCGTCACTGAAGCTTTCTTT,CASSLDPGGVTEAFF
TRBV29-1,TRBJ2-3,-,-,TGCAGCGCCGAGGGACTGGGAGTTCCCACAGATACGCAGTATTTT,CSAEGLGVPTDTQYF
TRBV4-2,TRBJ1-2,TRBD1,few,TGTGCCAGCAGCCAAGCTAAGGACAGGGGGTATGGCTACACCTTC,CASSQAKDRGYGYTF
TRBV12-5,TRBJ2-3,TRBD1,few,TGTGCTAGTGGACCCACAGGGGGCTGGAGAGATACGCAGTATTTT,CASGPTGGWRDTQYF
TRBV5-1,TRBJ2-3,-,-,TGCGCCAGCAGCTTGATGGGACGCCACACAGATACGCAGTATTTT,CASSLMGRHTDTQYF
TRBV25-1,TRBJ1-1,-,-,TGTGCCAGCATGCGGGGGGTTAACACTGAAGCTTTCTTT,CASMRGVNTEAFF
TRBV29-1,TRBJ2-7,TRBD1,-,TGCAGCGTCGGACAGGGGAAATACGAGCAGTACTTC,CSVGQGKYEQYF
TRBV30,TRBJ1-3,-,-,TGTGCCTGGAGTCCCCAGGGGAACACCATATATTTT,CAWSPQGNTIYF
TRBV2,TRBJ2-5,-,-,TGTGCCAGCACGGTCTTGACAGCCCAAGAGACCCAGTACTTC,CASTVLTAQETQYF
TRBV4-1,TRBJ2-5,-,-,TGCGCCAGCAGCCAAGTCGGGAGAGAGACCCAGTACTTC,CASSQVGRETQYF
TRBV6-5,TRBJ2-7,-,-,TGTGCCAGCAGTCGCGAGTACGAGCAGTACTTC,CASSREYEQYF
TRBV6-1,TRBJ2-1,-,-,TGTGCCAGCAGTGAACCCAATGAGCAGTTCTTC,CASSEPNEQFF
TRBV25-1,TRBJ2-5,TRBD1,-,TGTGCCAGCAGTCAGGACAGGGGAGAGACCCAGTACTTC,CASSQDRGETQYF
TRBV11-2,TRBJ2-2,-,-,TGTGCCAGCAGCTTAGATATCCACACCGGGGAGCTGTTTTTT,CASSLDIHTGELFF
TRBV29-1,TRBJ2-1,TRBD1,-,TGCAGCGTTGAATGGGGGACAGTACGGGGTAATGAGCAGTTCTTC,CSVEWGTVRGNEQFF
TRBV5-4,TRBJ1-1,TRBD1,-,TGTGCCAGCAGCACGGGACAGGCGATGAACACTGAAGCTTTCTTT,CASSTGQAMNTEAFF
TRBV4-1,TRBJ1-5,TRBD1,-,TGCGCCAGCAGCCAAGTCGCAGGGGGGAGGCCCCAGCATTTT,CASSQVAGGRPQHF
TRBV2,TRBJ2-4,TRBD1,-,TGTGCCAGCAGTACCGACAGGGCCCAAAACATTCAGTACTTC,CASSTDRAQNIQYF